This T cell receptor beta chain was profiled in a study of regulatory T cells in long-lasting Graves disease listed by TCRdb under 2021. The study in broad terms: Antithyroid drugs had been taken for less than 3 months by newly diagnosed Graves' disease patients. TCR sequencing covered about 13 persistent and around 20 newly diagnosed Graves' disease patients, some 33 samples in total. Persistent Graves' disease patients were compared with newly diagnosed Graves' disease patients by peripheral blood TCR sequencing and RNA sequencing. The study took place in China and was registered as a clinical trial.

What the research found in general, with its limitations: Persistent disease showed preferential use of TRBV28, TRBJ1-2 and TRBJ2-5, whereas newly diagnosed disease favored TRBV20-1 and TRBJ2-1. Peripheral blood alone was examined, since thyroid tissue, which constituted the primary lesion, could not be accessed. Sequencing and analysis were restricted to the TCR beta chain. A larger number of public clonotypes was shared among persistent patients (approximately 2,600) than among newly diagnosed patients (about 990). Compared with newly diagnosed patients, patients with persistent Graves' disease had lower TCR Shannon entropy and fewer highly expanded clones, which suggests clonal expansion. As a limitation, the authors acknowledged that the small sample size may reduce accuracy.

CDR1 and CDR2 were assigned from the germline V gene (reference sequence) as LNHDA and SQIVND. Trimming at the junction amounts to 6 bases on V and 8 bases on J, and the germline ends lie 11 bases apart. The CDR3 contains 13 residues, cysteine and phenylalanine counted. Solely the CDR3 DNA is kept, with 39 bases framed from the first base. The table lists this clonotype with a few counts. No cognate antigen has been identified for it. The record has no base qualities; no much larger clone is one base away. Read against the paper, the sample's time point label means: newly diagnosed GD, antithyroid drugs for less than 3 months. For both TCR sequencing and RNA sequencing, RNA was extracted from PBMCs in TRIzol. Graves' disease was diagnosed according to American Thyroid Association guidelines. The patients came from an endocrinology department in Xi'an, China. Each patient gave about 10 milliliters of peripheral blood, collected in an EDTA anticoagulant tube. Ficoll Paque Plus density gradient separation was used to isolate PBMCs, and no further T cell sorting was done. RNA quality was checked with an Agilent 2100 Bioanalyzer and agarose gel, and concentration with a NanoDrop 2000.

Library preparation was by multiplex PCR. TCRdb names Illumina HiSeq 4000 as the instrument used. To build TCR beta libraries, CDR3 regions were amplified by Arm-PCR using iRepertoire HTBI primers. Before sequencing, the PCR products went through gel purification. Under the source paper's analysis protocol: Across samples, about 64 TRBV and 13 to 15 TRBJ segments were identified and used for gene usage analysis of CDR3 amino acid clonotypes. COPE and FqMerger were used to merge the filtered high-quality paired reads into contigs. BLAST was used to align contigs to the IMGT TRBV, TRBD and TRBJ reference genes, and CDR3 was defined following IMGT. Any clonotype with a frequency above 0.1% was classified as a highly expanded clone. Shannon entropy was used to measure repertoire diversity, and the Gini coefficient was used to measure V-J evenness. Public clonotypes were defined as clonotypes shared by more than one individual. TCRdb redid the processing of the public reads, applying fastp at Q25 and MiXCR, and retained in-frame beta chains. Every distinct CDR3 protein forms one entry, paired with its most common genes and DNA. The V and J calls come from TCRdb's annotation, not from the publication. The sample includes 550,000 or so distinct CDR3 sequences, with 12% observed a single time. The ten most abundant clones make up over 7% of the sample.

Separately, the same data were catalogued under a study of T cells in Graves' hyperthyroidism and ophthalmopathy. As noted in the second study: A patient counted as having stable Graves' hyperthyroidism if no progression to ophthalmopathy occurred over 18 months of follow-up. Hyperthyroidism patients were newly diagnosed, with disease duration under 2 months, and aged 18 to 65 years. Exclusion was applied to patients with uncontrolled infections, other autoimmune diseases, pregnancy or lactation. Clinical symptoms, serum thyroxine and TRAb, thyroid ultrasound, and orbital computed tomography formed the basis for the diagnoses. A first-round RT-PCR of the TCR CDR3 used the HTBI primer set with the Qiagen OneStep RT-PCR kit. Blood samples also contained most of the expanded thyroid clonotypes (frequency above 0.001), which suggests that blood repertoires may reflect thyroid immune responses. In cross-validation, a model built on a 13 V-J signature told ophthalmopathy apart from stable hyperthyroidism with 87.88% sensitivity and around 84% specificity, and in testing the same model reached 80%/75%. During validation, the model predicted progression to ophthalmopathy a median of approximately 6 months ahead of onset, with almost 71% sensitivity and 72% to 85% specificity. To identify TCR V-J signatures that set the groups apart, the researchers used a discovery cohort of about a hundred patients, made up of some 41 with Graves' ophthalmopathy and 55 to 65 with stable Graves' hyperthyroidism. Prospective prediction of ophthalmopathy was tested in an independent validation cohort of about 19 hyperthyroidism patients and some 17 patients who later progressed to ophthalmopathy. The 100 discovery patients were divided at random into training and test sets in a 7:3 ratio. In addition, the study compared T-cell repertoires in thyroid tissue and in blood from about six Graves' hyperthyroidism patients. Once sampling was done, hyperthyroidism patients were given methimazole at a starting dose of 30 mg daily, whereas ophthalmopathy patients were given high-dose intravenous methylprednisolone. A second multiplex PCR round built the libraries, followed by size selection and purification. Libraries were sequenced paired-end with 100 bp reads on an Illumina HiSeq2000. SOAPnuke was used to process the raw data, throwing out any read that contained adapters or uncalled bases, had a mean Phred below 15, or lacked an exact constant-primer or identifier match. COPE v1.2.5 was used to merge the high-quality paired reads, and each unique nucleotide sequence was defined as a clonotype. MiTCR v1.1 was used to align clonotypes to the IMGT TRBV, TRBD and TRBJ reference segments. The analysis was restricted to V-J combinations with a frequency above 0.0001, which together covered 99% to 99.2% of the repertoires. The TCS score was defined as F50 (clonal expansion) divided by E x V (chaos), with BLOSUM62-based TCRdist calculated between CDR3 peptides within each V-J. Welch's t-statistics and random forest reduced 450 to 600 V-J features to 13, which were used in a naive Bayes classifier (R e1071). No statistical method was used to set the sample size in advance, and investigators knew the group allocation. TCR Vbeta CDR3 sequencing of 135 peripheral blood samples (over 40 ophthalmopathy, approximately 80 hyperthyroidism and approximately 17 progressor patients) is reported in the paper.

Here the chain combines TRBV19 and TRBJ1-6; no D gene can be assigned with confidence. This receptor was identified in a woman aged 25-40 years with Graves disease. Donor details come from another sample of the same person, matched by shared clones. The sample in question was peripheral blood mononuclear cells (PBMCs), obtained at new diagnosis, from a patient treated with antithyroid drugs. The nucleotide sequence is TGTGCCAGTAGATGGTCCCGGGATTCACCCCTCCACTTT. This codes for CASRWSRDSPLHF.